Listed below are T cell receptor beta chains from one sample, sequenced in a study of post-analysis software for immune sequencing data. TCRdb analysed the PCR reads with MiXCR anew, one entry per CDR3 protein. The table lists about 160,000 distinct CDR3 sequences, about 37% of them singletons. Here the sequenced sample was blood, taken after autologous hematopoietic stem cell transplantation. These receptors all stem from a girl aged 10-17 years with multiple sclerosis. CDR3s include the opening cysteine and the closing phenylalanine or tryptophan. A D gene is named only where the DNA matches it firmly. Rows may omit the clone size; those that give it use once, few, many or a size class.

V gene: TRBV3-1; clone size: many; D gene: NA; J gene: TRBJ2-3; CDR3 DNA: TGTGCCAGCAGCCAAGGATGGAGTTCTAGCACAGATACGCAGTATTTT; CDR3 protein: CASSQGWSSSTDTQYF
V gene: TRBV7-2; clone size: NA; D gene: NA; J gene: TRBJ2-5; CDR3 DNA: TGTGCCAGCAGCCAGCCAGGGAGGCTGGAAGAGACCCAGTACTTC; CDR3 protein: CASSQPGRLEETQYF
V gene: TRBV30; clone size: once; D gene: TRBD2; J gene: TRBJ2-5; CDR3 DNA: TGTGCCTGGAGTGCGGGACTAGAGGGGACCCAGTACTTC; CDR3 protein: CAWSAGLEGTQYF
V gene: TRBV11-2; clone size: NA; D gene: TRBD2; J gene: TRBJ2-1; CDR3 DNA: TGTGCCAGCAGCTTAGAGGGGGTTAGCGGGACTTCCTACAATGAGCAGTTCTTC; CDR3 protein: CASSLEGVSGTSYNEQFF
V gene: TRBV29-1; clone size: many; D gene: TRBD1; J gene: TRBJ2-5; CDR3 DNA: TGCAGCGTTGAAACAGGGGAAGAGACCCAGTACTTC; CDR3 protein: CSVETGEETQYF
V gene: TRBV30; clone size: few; D gene: NA; J gene: TRBJ2-7; CDR3 DNA: TGTGCCTGGAGCGGTACCGGGGGTTTGGGTGAGCAGTACTTC; CDR3 protein: CAWSGTGGLGEQYF
V gene: TRBV11-2; clone size: few; D gene: NA; J gene: TRBJ1-5; CDR3 DNA: TGTGCCAGCAGCTTAAGGGGCGGGCAGGGTGGAAATCAGCCCCAGCATTTT; CDR3 protein: CASSLRGGQGGNQPQHF
V gene: TRBV4-1; clone size: many; D gene: TRBD2; J gene: TRBJ2-1; CDR3 DNA: TGCGCCAGCAGCCAAGAGGGGACTAGCGGATACAATGAGCAGTTCTTC; CDR3 protein: CASSQEGTSGYNEQFF
V gene: TRBV20-1; clone size: few; D gene: NA; J gene: TRBJ1-5; CDR3 DNA: TGCAGTGCGAGACAGGTGCGGAATGCCTTATCATGGCAGCCCCAGCATTTT; CDR3 protein: CSARQVRNALSWQPQHF
V gene: TRBV10-3; clone size: few; D gene: NA; J gene: TRBJ2-3; CDR3 DNA: TGTGCCATCAGGGGCGGGAGCACAGATACGCAGTATTTT; CDR3 protein: CAIRGGSTDTQYF
V gene: TRBV6-2/TRBV6-3; clone size: NA; D gene: NA; J gene: TRBJ2-1; CDR3 DNA: TGTGCCAGCAGTTACGGCGCCGATGAGCAGTTCTTC; CDR3 protein: CASSYGADEQFF
V gene: TRBV7-2; clone size: NA; D gene: TRBD1; J gene: TRBJ2-3; CDR3 DNA: TGTGCCAGCGGCTTAGCCCATATGAGACAGGGGACAGATACGCAGTATTTT; CDR3 protein: CASGLAHMRQGTDTQYF
V gene: TRBV18; clone size: NA; D gene: NA; J gene: TRBJ2-1; CDR3 DNA: TGTGCCAGCTCACTCTCATCGGGTGAGACTGAGCAGTTCTTC; CDR3 protein: CASSLSSGETEQFF
V gene: TRBV7-7; clone size: NA; D gene: NA; J gene: TRBJ2-5; CDR3 DNA: TGTGCTAGCAGCTTAGGGGAACAAGAGACCCAGTACTTC; CDR3 protein: CASSLGEQETQYF
V gene: TRBV30; clone size: NA; D gene: NA; J gene: TRBJ2-7; CDR3 DNA: TGTGCCTGGAGTGTAACGGCAGGGGACCCCTACGAGCAGTACTTC; CDR3 protein: CAWSVTAGDPYEQYF
V gene: TRBV27; clone size: NA; D gene: NA; J gene: TRBJ2-6; CDR3 DNA: TGTGCCAGCAGTCCTATGAACTCTGGGGCCAACGTCCTGACTTTC; CDR3 protein: CASSPMNSGANVLTF
V gene: TRBV27; clone size: NA; D gene: NA; J gene: TRBJ2-1; CDR3 DNA: TGTGCCAGCAGTTCCCGGACGGGCTCCTACAATGAGCAGTTCTTC; CDR3 protein: CASSSRTGSYNEQFF
V gene: TRBV4-3; clone size: few; D gene: NA; J gene: TRBJ2-7; CDR3 DNA: TGCGCCAGCAGCCAAGCAGGGTTGGGCGAGCAGTACTTC; CDR3 protein: CASSQAGLGEQYF
V gene: TRBV6-2/TRBV6-3; clone size: NA; D gene: TRBD2; J gene: TRBJ2-1; CDR3 DNA: TGTGCCAGCAGCTCAGCTAGCGGGAGCAATGAGCAGTTCTTC; CDR3 protein: CASSSASGSNEQFF
V gene: TRBV19; clone size: NA; D gene: NA; J gene: TRBJ1-2; CDR3 DNA: TGTGCCAGTAAGGGGTACTGTGGCTACACCTTC; CDR3 protein: CASKGYCGYTF
V gene: TRBV4-3; clone size: few; D gene: NA; J gene: TRBJ1-2; CDR3 DNA: TGCGCCAGCAGCCAAGAGACAGCCCTCTATGGCTACACCTTC; CDR3 protein: CASSQETALYGYTF
V gene: TRBV29-1; clone size: NA; D gene: TRBD2; J gene: TRBJ2-1; CDR3 DNA: TGCAGCGTGTACACTAGCGGGAGTTTCAATGAGCAGTTCTTC; CDR3 protein: CSVYTSGSFNEQFF
V gene: TRBV12-3/TRBV12-4; clone size: few; D gene: NA; J gene: TRBJ1-5; CDR3 DNA: TGTGCCAGCAGTCCTCCGATGGGGGCGTGGAATCAGCCCCAGCATTTT; CDR3 protein: CASSPPMGAWNQPQHF
V gene: TRBV20-1; clone size: NA; D gene: NA; J gene: TRBJ2-7; CDR3 DNA: TGCAGTGCTAGCCTACAGGGCGCCTACGAGCAGTACTTC; CDR3 protein: CSASLQGAYEQYF
V gene: TRBV4-1; clone size: few; D gene: TRBD1; J gene: TRBJ2-3; CDR3 DNA: TGCGCCAGCAGCCAAGCCCCGACAGGGGGCGAAAGGGCAGATACGCAGTATTTT; CDR3 protein: CASSQAPTGGERADTQYF
V gene: TRBV12-3/TRBV12-4; clone size: NA; D gene: TRBD1; J gene: TRBJ1-2; CDR3 DNA: TGTGCCAGCAGACACGGACAGGCTGACTATGGCTACACCTTC; CDR3 protein: CASRHGQADYGYTF
V gene: TRBV6-1; clone size: NA; D gene: TRBD2; J gene: TRBJ2-3; CDR3 DNA: TGTGCCAGCAGTGACCTAGCGGGAGCCACAGATACGCAGTATTTT; CDR3 protein: CASSDLAGATDTQYF
V gene: TRBV7-9; clone size: NA; D gene: NA; J gene: TRBJ2-7; CDR3 DNA: TGTGCCAGCAGCTTAGATGGTGGGGCCGCCGCCAACGAGCAGTACTTC; CDR3 protein: CASSLDGGAAANEQYF
V gene: TRBV28; clone size: few; D gene: NA; J gene: TRBJ1-5; CDR3 DNA: TGTGCCAGCGGGTCTCAGCCCCAGCATTTT; CDR3 protein: CASGSQPQHF
V gene: TRBV12-3/TRBV12-4; clone size: NA; D gene: TRBD1; J gene: TRBJ1-2; CDR3 DNA: TGTGCCAGCAGTTTAGGTGGAGGGGGCCCCTATGGCTACACCTTC; CDR3 protein: CASSLGGGGPYGYTF
V gene: TRBV6-6; clone size: NA; D gene: TRBD1; J gene: TRBJ1-2; CDR3 DNA: TGTGCCATCCGCGGGACAGGGCGGAGAGGCTACACCTTC; CDR3 protein: CAIRGTGRRGYTF
V gene: TRBV2; clone size: few; D gene: NA; J gene: TRBJ2-7; CDR3 DNA: TGTGCCAGCAGACAGGGATTTACCTACGAGCAGTACTTC; CDR3 protein: CASRQGFTYEQYF
V gene: TRBV7-9; clone size: NA; D gene: NA; J gene: TRBJ2-7; CDR3 DNA: TGTGCCAGCAGCACGGGACTTCACTACGAGCAGTACTTC; CDR3 protein: CASSTGLHYEQYF
V gene: TRBV7-9; clone size: NA; D gene: NA; J gene: TRBJ2-4; CDR3 DNA: TGTGCCAGCAGCTTAGCGGAGGAGGTTTGGGGACTTGGCAAAAACATTCAGTACTTC; CDR3 protein: CASSLAEEVWGLGKNIQYF
V gene: TRBV14; clone size: NA; D gene: NA; J gene: TRBJ2-1; CDR3 DNA: TGTGCCAGCAGCCGGACTAGGGGGAATGAGCAGTTCTTC; CDR3 protein: CASSRTRGNEQFF
V gene: TRBV29-1; clone size: few; D gene: NA; J gene: TRBJ2-1; CDR3 DNA: TGCAGCGTTGAGGCCACCTCCTACAATGAGCAGTTCTTC; CDR3 protein: CSVEATSYNEQFF
V gene: TRBV30; clone size: many; D gene: TRBD1; J gene: TRBJ1-4; CDR3 DNA: TGTGCCTGGAGTATTTTTGGAACAGGGGGTAACGAAAAACTGTTTTTT; CDR3 protein: CAWSIFGTGGNEKLFF
V gene: TRBV29-1; clone size: NA; D gene: NA; J gene: TRBJ2-5; CDR3 DNA: TGCAGCGCTGCGATCCAAGAGACCCAGTACTTC; CDR3 protein: CSAAIQETQYF
V gene: TRBV20-1; clone size: few; D gene: TRBD1; J gene: TRBJ1-2; CDR3 DNA: TGCAGTGCTAGGGACAGGGGGGTCTATGGCTACACCTTC; CDR3 protein: CSARDRGVYGYTF
V gene: TRBV29-1; clone size: NA; D gene: NA; J gene: TRBJ1-5; CDR3 DNA: TGCAGCGTTTCTTCGCTTGGGCAGCCCCAGCATTTT; CDR3 protein: CSVSSLGQPQHF
V gene: TRBV6-6; clone size: NA; D gene: NA; J gene: TRBJ1-5; CDR3 DNA: TGTGCCAGCACTCCCCATAAGGGAGGTCAGCCCCAGCATTTT; CDR3 protein: CASTPHKGGQPQHF
V gene: TRBV20-1; clone size: NA; D gene: NA; J gene: TRBJ1-2; CDR3 DNA: TGCAGTGCTAGGACGCTCAGGAGACGTGGCTACACCTTC; CDR3 protein: CSARTLRRRGYTF
V gene: TRBV27; clone size: NA; D gene: TRBD1; J gene: TRBJ1-1; CDR3 DNA: TGTGCCGGCAGTACAGGGGACGCCACTGAAGCTTTCTTT; CDR3 protein: CAGSTGDATEAFF
V gene: TRBV4-2; clone size: NA; D gene: NA; J gene: TRBJ2-1; CDR3 DNA: TGTGCCAGCAGCCAAGTGGAGGGGGCGGTCTACAATGAGCAGTTCTTC; CDR3 protein: CASSQVEGAVYNEQFF
V gene: TRBV6-1; clone size: NA; D gene: TRBD2; J gene: TRBJ2-1; CDR3 DNA: TGTGCCAGCAGTGAGCGGGAGGAAGGGTACAATGAGCAGTTCTTC; CDR3 protein: CASSEREEGYNEQFF
V gene: TRBV19; clone size: few; D gene: NA; J gene: TRBJ2-5; CDR3 DNA: TGTGCCAGTAGTACCCTTGACGGACCCCAAGAGACCCAGTACTTC; CDR3 protein: CASSTLDGPQETQYF
V gene: TRBV20-1; clone size: few; D gene: TRBD1; J gene: TRBJ2-7; CDR3 DNA: TGCAGTGCTAGTATAGGGCAGGGGGCCTCCTTCTCCTACGAGCAGTACTTC; CDR3 protein: CSASIGQGASFSYEQYF
V gene: TRBV9; clone size: many; D gene: NA; J gene: TRBJ1-6; CDR3 DNA: TGTGCCAGCAGCGTCCAAGAGAGCTCCTATAATTCACCCCTCCACTTT; CDR3 protein: CASSVQESSYNSPLHF
V gene: TRBV12-3/TRBV12-4; clone size: NA; D gene: NA; J gene: TRBJ2-2; CDR3 DNA: TGTGCCAGCCGGGGCAGCAACACCGGGGAGCTGTTTTTT; CDR3 protein: CASRGSNTGELFF
V gene: TRBV28; clone size: once; D gene: NA; J gene: TRBJ2-3; CDR3 DNA: TGTGCCAGCAGTACCGACGCGGATACGCAGTATTTT; CDR3 protein: CASSTDADTQYF
V gene: TRBV29-1; clone size: many; D gene: TRBD2; J gene: TRBJ2-1; CDR3 DNA: TGCAGCGTAAGACTAGCGGACTACAATGAGCAGTTCTTC; CDR3 protein: CSVRLADYNEQFF
V gene: TRBV4-3; clone size: once; D gene: NA; J gene: TRBJ2-3; CDR3 DNA: TGCGCCAGCAGCCAAAGCGTCCATGGCGGTGATACGCAGTATTTT; CDR3 protein: CASSQSVHGGDTQYF
V gene: TRBV30; clone size: few; D gene: NA; J gene: TRBJ2-1; CDR3 DNA: TGTGCCTGGAGTGCAGGGACGGTGGGCGATGAGCAGTTCTTC; CDR3 protein: CAWSAGTVGDEQFF
V gene: TRBV29-1; clone size: few; D gene: NA; J gene: TRBJ1-1; CDR3 DNA: TGCAGCGTCTGGAGCCCTAGCACTGAAGCTTTCTTT; CDR3 protein: CSVWSPSTEAFF
V gene: TRBV7-8; clone size: NA; D gene: NA; J gene: TRBJ1-5; CDR3 DNA: TGTGCCAGCAGCTTAGCCTCCTGGGGCAATCAGCCCCAGCATTTT; CDR3 protein: CASSLASWGNQPQHF
V gene: TRBV4-1; clone size: few; D gene: NA; J gene: TRBJ2-1; CDR3 DNA: TGCGCCAGCAGCCACGATGCGGGCGGGCTTTACAATGAGCAGTTCTTC; CDR3 protein: CASSHDAGGLYNEQFF